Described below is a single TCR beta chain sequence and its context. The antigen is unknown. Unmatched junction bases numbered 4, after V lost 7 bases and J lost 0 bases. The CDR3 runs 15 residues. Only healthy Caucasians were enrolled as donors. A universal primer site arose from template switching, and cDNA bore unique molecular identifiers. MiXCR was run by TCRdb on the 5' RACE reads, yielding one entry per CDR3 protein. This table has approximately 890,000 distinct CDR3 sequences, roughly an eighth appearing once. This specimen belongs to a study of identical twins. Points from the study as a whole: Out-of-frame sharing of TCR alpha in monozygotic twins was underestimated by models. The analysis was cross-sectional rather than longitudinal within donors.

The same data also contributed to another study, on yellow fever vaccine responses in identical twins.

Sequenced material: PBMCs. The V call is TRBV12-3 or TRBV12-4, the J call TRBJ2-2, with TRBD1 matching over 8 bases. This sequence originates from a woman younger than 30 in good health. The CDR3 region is CASTRDRTNTGELFF. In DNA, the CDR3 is TGTGCCAGCACCAGGGACAGGACGAACACCGGGGAGCTGTTTTTT.